This T cell receptor (beta chain) was identified in a study of neurological immune-mediated disorders. The study drew its healthy controls from blood bank volunteers in Maryland, USA. The cells used in sorted libraries, CD4+ or CD8+ T cells, numbered about 1 million. The CDR3 spans 16 residues. J lost 5 bases, V lost 3 bases, and 12 bases had no gene match. Germline V gives CDR1 SGHRS, CDR2 YFSETQ. One entry per CDR3 protein results from TCRdb running MiXCR on the 5' RACE reads. This sample has about 39,000 distinct CDR3 sequences, with 7.2% found just once. This clonotype was observed at least ten times.

The rearrangement links TRBV5-1 to TRBJ1-1; TRBD1 agrees at 8 bases. Input material: CD4+ T cells from blood. The receptor comes from a man aged 50-60 years in good health. CDR3 sequence reads: CASSSLPQGASTEAFF. DNA of the CDR3: TGCGCCAGCAGCTCCCTACCCCAGGGGGCGAGTACTGAAGCTTTCTTT.